This T cell receptor beta chain appears in the sequencing data of a study of vaccination and CD4 T cells after COVID-19. On the study more broadly: Samples after vaccination came a median roughly 74 days past dose two, ranging 14 to 241. General study results and limits: Sampling was limited to relatively few convalescent patients, with no early post-infection timepoints studied.

This clonotype was found a few times. Its antigen is unidentified. The sample's treatment: approximately nine-day PBMC culture with coronavirus spike peptide pools or control peptides (ViraFEST assay). First, ViraFEST expanded antigen-specific T cells with peptide pools, and next it sequenced the TCRs. Once cultured approximately nine days, CD4+ T cells underwent isolation by negative selection. An Oncomine TCR Beta short-read assay was used to sequence the DNA from cultured CD4+ T cells. TCRdb passed the PCR reads through MiXCR, listing each CDR3 protein once. The data hold 9,500 to 10,000 distinct CDR3 sequences, with about two thirds observed a single time. The clonotype originates from a human donor who had recovered from COVID-19. Sequenced input: CD4+ T cells from blood, cultured in vitro.

The CDR3 region is CASSREQVPKDEAFF. CDR3 nucleotides: TGTGCCAGTAGTAGAGAACAGGTCCCGAAAGATGAAGCTTTCTTT. The chain uses TRBV19 and TRBJ1-1, with a tentative D call TRBD1 (5 bases). V gave up 4 bases and J gave up 7 bases, with 19 bases separating them. CDR3 length: 15 residues. Per the germline V gene, CDR1 is LNHDA and CDR2 is SQIVND (reference sequence).